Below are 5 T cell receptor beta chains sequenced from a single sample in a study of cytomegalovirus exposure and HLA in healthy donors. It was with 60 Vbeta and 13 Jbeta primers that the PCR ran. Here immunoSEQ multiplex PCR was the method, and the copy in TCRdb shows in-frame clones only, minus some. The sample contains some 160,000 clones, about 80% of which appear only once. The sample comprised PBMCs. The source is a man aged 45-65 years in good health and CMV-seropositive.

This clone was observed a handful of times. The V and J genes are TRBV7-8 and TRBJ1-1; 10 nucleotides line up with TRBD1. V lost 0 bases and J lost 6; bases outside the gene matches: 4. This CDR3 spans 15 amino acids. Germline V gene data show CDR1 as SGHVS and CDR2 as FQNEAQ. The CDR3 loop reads CASSLALGQGSEAFF. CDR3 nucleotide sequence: TGTGCCAGCAGCTTAGCTCTGGGACAGGGGTCTGAAGCTTTCTTT.

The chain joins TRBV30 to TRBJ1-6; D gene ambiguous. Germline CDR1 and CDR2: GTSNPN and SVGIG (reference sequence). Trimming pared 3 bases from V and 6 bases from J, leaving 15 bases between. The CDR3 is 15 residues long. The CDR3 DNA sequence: TGTGCCTGGAGGATGGAGGGTTCGGGTAATTCACCCCTCCACTTT. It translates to CAWRMEGSGNSPLHF.

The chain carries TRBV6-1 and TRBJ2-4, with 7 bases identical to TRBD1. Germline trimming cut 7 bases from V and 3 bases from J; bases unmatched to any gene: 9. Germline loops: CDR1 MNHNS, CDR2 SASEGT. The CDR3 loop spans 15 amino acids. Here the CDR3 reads CASNKPGTDKNIQYF. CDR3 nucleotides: TGTGCCAGCAACAAACCGGGGACAGACAAAAACATTCAGTACTTC.

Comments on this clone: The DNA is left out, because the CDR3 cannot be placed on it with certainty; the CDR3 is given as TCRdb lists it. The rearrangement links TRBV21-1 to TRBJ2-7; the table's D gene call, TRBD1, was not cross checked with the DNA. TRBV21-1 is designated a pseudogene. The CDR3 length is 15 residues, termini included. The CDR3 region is CASSFGQGNTYEQYF.

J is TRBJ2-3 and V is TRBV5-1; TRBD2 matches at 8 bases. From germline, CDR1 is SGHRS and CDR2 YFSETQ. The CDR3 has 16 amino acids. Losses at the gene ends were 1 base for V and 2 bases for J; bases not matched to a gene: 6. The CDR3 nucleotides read TGCGCCAGCAGCTTGCAACTAGCGGTATACACAGATACGCAGTATTTT. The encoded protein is CASSLQLAVYTDTQYF.